The 21 T cell receptor beta chains below all came from one sample that was sequenced in a study of control samples from healthy donors and cancer patients. Measured with immunoSEQ multiplex PCR; TCRdb has only the in-frame clones, and not every one. The sample gives 400,000 to 500,000 clones, around 90% of which show up once; just under 6.5% is in the top ten. The sequenced sample was PBMCs. The receptor set was obtained from a middle-aged man with head and neck cancer.

The chain joins TRBV5-8 to TRBJ1-5, with 7 bases matching TRBD1. With 4 bases clipped from V and 3 bases from J, the junction kept 10 bases outside the gene matches. Germline V gene data show CDR1 as SGHTS and CDR2 as YDEGEE. The CDR3 has 16 amino acids. For the CDR3, the DNA is TGTGCCAGCAGCGGATTCCGGGACAGACCCAATCAGCCCCAGCATTTT. It specifies CASSGFRDRPNQPQHF.

V usage is TRBV10-2 and J usage is TRBJ1-4; a possible D gene is TRBD1 (6 bases). Trimming shortened V by 6 bases and J by 8 bases, and 13 bases separated the two germline ends. Germline V CDR1 and CDR2: WSHSY, SAAADI. This CDR3 is 13 amino acids long. The CDR3 sequence is CASRQGPQEKLFF. As DNA, the CDR3 is TGCGCCAGCAGGCAGGGGCCTCAGGAAAAACTGTTTTTT.

The chain uses TRBV19 and TRBJ1-1, with 8 bases matching TRBD1. The V segment lost 5 bases and the J segment 4 bases; nucleotides outside the gene matches: 9. From germline, CDR1 is LNHDA and CDR2 SQIVND (reference sequence). CDR3 size: 15 residues. The CDR3 bases are TGTGCCAGTAGTCCTTCGACAGGGGTTATCACTGAAGCTTTCTTT. This encodes CASSPSTGVITEAFF.

This clone was recorded once. V and J are TRBV9 and TRBJ2-1; TRBD2 aligns across 10 bases. The germline V gene encodes CDR1 SGDLS and CDR2 YYNGEE. There are 14 residues in the CDR3. With 2 bases clipped from V and 9 bases from J, the junction kept 5 bases outside the gene matches. CDR3 DNA: TGTGCCAGCAGCGTGGTACTAGCGGGAAGTGAGCAGTTCTTC. This codes for CASSVVLAGSEQFF.

The chain joins TRBV7-9 to TRBJ2-7; D not certain. Per germline, CDR1 SEHNR and CDR2 FQNEAQ (reference sequence). This CDR3 region has 14 residues. Trimming shortened V by 0 bases and J by 2 bases, and 8 bases separated the two germline ends. The CDR3 nucleotides read TGTGCCAGCAGCTTAGCTGCGGAAACCTACGAGCAGTACTTC. It translates to CASSLAAETYEQYF.

This rearrangement joins TRBV5-4 to TRBJ2-7; 15 bases agree with TRBD2. J lost 5 bases, V lost 3 bases, and 12 bases had no gene match. Germline CDR1 is SGHNT and CDR2 is YYREEE (reference sequence). This CDR3 is 18 amino acids long. The CDR3 is CASSSRTSGGVDLNEQYF. CDR3 nucleotide sequence: TGTGCCAGCAGCTCCAGGACTAGCGGGGGGGTAGACTTGAACGAGCAGTACTTC.

The chain is built from TRBV5-5 and TRBJ2-2; TRBD2 aligns across 8 bases. The CDR3 is 15 amino acids. The V segment lost 5 bases and the J segment 4 bases; nucleotides outside the gene matches: 7. CDR1 and CDR2 from the germline V gene are SGHKS and YYEKEE (reference sequence). This chain's CDR3 is CASRLGLAGTGELFF. CDR3 bases: TGTGCCAGCAGACTCGGACTAGCTGGCACCGGGGAGCTGTTTTTT.

This clone was detected once. The V gene is TRBV7-9, the J gene TRBJ1-2, with 7 nucleotides matching TRBD1. Germline CDR1 SEHNR, CDR2 FQNEAQ (reference sequence). CDR3 size: 14 residues. V was pared by 5 bases and J by 4 bases, with 7 bases of the junction left unmatched. CDR3 DNA sequence: TGTGCCAGCAGCCAGACAGGGTCAGGCTATGGCTACACCTTC. Translation: CASSQTGSGYGYTF.

This chain uses TRBV5-1 with TRBJ2-7; a weak D match, TRBD1 (5 bases). The CDR3 has 14 amino acids. Deletions cut 3 bases from V and 2 bases from J, with 12 bases between. The germline CDR1 and CDR2 sequences are SGHRS and YFSETQ. The CDR3 protein is CASSSDRVPYEQYF. The CDR3 DNA is TGCGCCAGCAGCTCCGACAGAGTACCCTACGAGCAGTACTTC.

This sequence joins TRBV5-1 and TRBJ2-5; 9 positions match TRBD1. There are 15 residues in the CDR3. The V and J ends lost 4 bases and 5 bases, in that order; junction bases with no gene match: 9. Germline-derived CDR1 and CDR2 are SGHRS and YFSETQ. The chain's CDR3 is CASSAWGQGDETQYF. In DNA form, the CDR3 reads TGCGCCAGCAGCGCCTGGGGACAGGGTGACGAGACCCAGTACTTC.

This sequence joins TRBV14 and TRBJ2-5, with 9 positions matching TRBD1. CDR1 and CDR2 (germline): SGHDN, FVKESK. This CDR3 contains 15 residues. V lost 3 bases and J lost 5; bases outside the gene matches: 7. This CDR3 reads CASSQLGDRVETQYF. The CDR3 DNA reads TGTGCCAGCAGCCAGCTGGGGGACAGGGTGGAGACCCAGTACTTC.

V usage is TRBV13 and J usage is TRBJ2-7; tentative D call: TRBD1 (5 bases). Deletions cut 3 bases from V and 3 bases from J, with 9 bases between. CDR3 length: 13 amino acids. The germline gives CDR1 PRHDT, CDR2 FYEKMQ (reference sequence). CDR3 nucleotide sequence: TGTGCCAGCAGCTTCCAGGGAAGCTACGAGCAGTACTTC. Its protein product is CASSFQGSYEQYF.

The rearrangement links TRBV2 to TRBJ1-1; no reliable D call. Per the germline V gene, CDR1 is SNHLY and CDR2 is FYNNEI. This CDR3 has 15 amino acids. The germline V and J ends were trimmed by 1 base and 0 bases, with 9 bases remaining between them. The CDR3 loop is CASSEEERMNTEAFF. The CDR3 DNA reads as TGTGCCAGCAGTGAAGAGGAGAGAATGAACACTGAAGCTTTCTTT.

The chain carries TRBV19 and TRBJ2-3; D gene unclear. Germline V gene lookup returns CDR1 LNHDA and CDR2 SQIVND (reference sequence). The V end lost 5 bases, the J end lost 3 bases, and 12 bases lay between the germline ends. The CDR3 covers 14 residues. The DNA for the CDR3 is TGTGCCAGTAGTGATGGGGATAGGACAGATACGCAGTATTTT. It yields the protein CASSDGDRTDTQYF.

The chain has TRBV5-6 and TRBJ1-4, with 8 bases aligning to TRBD1. Looked up from germline, CDR1 is SGHDT and CDR2 is YYEEEE. V gave up 3 bases and J gave up 7 bases; unmatched junction bases: 8. This CDR3 region has 15 residues. CDR3 coding DNA: TGTGCCAGCAGCTCCTACAGGGGGTCCGGTGAAAAACTGTTTTTT. Amino acid sequence: CASSSYRGSGEKLFF.

The chain combines TRBV5-8 with TRBJ1-2; D call uncertain. The V gene lost 4 bases and the J gene lost 4 bases, with 14 bases spanning the gap. CDR1 and CDR2 (germline): SGHTS, YDEGEE. The CDR3 is 14 residues long. CDR3 region: CASSKPDWGYGYTF. CDR3 sequence (DNA): TGTGCCAGCAGCAAACCGGACTGGGGCTATGGCTACACCTTC. Full variable domain (rest looked up from reference TRBV5-8 and TRBJ1-2): EAGVTQSPTHLIKTRGQQATLRCSPISGHTSVYWYQQALGLGLQFLLWYDEGEERNRGNFPPRFSGRQFPNYSSELNVNALELEDSALYLCASSKPDWGYGYTFGSGTRLTVV.

J is TRBJ1-3 and V is TRBV27; D ambiguous. Between the trimmed V and J ends, which lost 5 bases and 0 bases, there was a span of 8 bases. Per the germline V gene, CDR1 is MNHEY and CDR2 is SMNVEV (reference sequence). The CDR3 is made up of 14 amino acids. The CDR3 sequence: CASSTGLSGNTIYF. The CDR3 DNA sequence: TGTGCCAGCAGTACGGGCCTCTCTGGAAACACCATATATTTT.

The chain has TRBV28 and TRBJ1-1; no firm D call. CDR1 and CDR2 from the germline V gene are MDHEN and SYDVKM. The V gene lost 6 bases and the J gene lost 1 base, with 6 bases spanning the gap. The CDR3 has 12 amino acids. CDR3: CASSSGNTEAFF. The CDR3 DNA follows: TGTGCCAGCAGCTCAGGGAACACTGAAGCTTTCTTT.

The chain is built from TRBV5-1 and TRBJ2-1, with a weak D call TRBD2 (5 bases). The germline CDR1 and CDR2 sequences are SGHRS and YFSETQ. This CDR3 contains 14 residues. V was shortened by 6 bases and J by 3 bases, with 13 bases between the two germline ends. For the CDR3, the DNA is TGCGCCAGCACCAGAGCGGAAGGCTACAATGAGCAGTTCTTC. It yields the protein CASTRAEGYNEQFF.

The chain combines TRBV28 with TRBJ1-1; the D gene is possibly TRBD1 (6 bases). The CDR3 contains 15 residues. The V and J ends lost 7 bases and 4 bases respectively, with 19 bases between them. CDR1 is MDHEN, CDR2 SYDVKM, per germline. This CDR3 reads CASTAAGGRGTEAFF. The CDR3 nucleotides read TGTGCCAGCACGGCCGCGGGGGGCAGGGGCACTGAAGCTTTCTTT.

This clone was observed once. V is TRBV6-5 and J is TRBJ1-1; perhaps TRBD1 as D (5 bases). This CDR3 is built from 16 residues. The germline CDR1 and CDR2 sequences are MNHEY and SVGAGI. V gave up 4 bases and J gave up 4 bases, with 19 bases separating them. This chain's CDR3 is CASSSGGAGRFTEAFF. The CDR3 bases are TGTGCCAGCAGTTCCGGAGGGGCCGGGCGGTTCACTGAAGCTTTCTTT.